Listed below are T cell receptor beta chains from one sample, sequenced in a study of radiation and T cells in renal cell carcinoma. Assay: immunoSEQ multiplex PCR; the TCRdb copy retains only in-frame clones and omits some. The sample holds about 130,000 clones; nearly 90% are singletons and the top ten take around 12%. The sample here was blood, taken from a patient whose treatment included radiotherapy and nephrectomy. The receptors stem from a woman aged 45 to 65 with renal cell carcinoma. The CDR3 runs from the conserved cysteine through the conserved F or W. Fields, in order: D gene, clone size, J gene, V gene, CDR3 protein, CDR3 DNA. D genes are given only for firm matches. The size of a clone is reported for some rows only, either as once, few or many, or as a class for expanded clones.

D: TRBD1; size: .; J: TRBJ2-3; V: TRBV7-3; CDR3: CASSTRQGDTDTQYF; DNA: TGTGCCAGCAGCACCCGACAGGGCGACACAGATACGCAGTATTTT
D: .; size: few; J: TRBJ1-1; V: TRBV7-9; CDR3: CASRGINTEAFF; DNA: TGTGCCAGCAGGGGGATTAACACTGAAGCTTTCTTT
D: .; size: .; J: TRBJ2-7; V: TRBV29-1; CDR3: CSVEAGARSYEQYF; DNA: TGCAGCGTTGAAGCGGGGGCCCGCTCCTACGAGCAGTACTTC
D: .; size: .; J: TRBJ1-4; V: TRBV5-1; CDR3: CASSNPHSEKLFF; DNA: TGCGCCAGCAGCAACCCACATAGTGAAAAACTGTTTTTT
D: .; size: .; J: TRBJ1-1; V: TRBV5-1; CDR3: CASSLVWRTEAFF; DNA: TGCGCCAGCAGCTTGGTTTGGCGAACTGAAGCTTTCTTT
D: .; size: .; J: TRBJ2-2; V: TRBV19; CDR3: CASASMTGATGELFF; DNA: TGTGCCAGTGCCTCAATGACGGGGGCTACCGGGGAGCTGTTTTTT
D: .; size: .; J: TRBJ1-5; V: TRBV5-8; CDR3: CASSANPGTISNQPQHF; DNA: TGTGCCAGCAGCGCCAACCCCGGGACAATAAGCAATCAGCCCCAGCATTTT
D: .; size: .; J: TRBJ1-4; V: TRBV6-1; CDR3: CASSVTLNEKLFF; DNA: TGTGCCAGCAGTGTGACACTAAATGAAAAACTGTTTTTT
D: TRBD2; size: .; J: TRBJ2-5; V: TRBV29-1; CDR3: CSVTSGGARETQYF; DNA: TGCAGCGTTACTAGCGGGGGGGCTCGGGAGACCCAGTACTTC
D: .; size: .; J: TRBJ1-1; V: TRBV5-1; CDR3: CASSFGELVNTEAFF; DNA: TGCGCCAGCAGCTTTGGTGAGTTAGTGAACACTGAAGCTTTCTTT
D: TRBD1; size: .; J: TRBJ2-3; V: TRBV10-3; CDR3: CAIRDRGTDTQYF; DNA: TGTGCCATCAGGGACAGGGGTACAGATACGCAGTATTTT
D: .; size: .; J: TRBJ2-2; V: TRBV9; CDR3: CASSTLTGIATGELFF; DNA: TGTGCCAGCAGCACCCTCACAGGGATAGCTACCGGGGAGCTGTTTTTT
D: TRBD1; size: .; J: TRBJ2-7; V: TRBV6-6; CDR3: CASRRDSAYEQYF; DNA: TGTGCCAGCAGGAGGGACAGTGCCTACGAGCAGTACTTC
D: .; size: .; J: TRBJ2-6; V: TRBV5-4; CDR3: CASSFRDPGANVLTF; DNA: TGTGCCAGCAGCTTCCGGGACCCTGGGGCCAACGTCCTGACTTTC
D: .; size: .; J: TRBJ1-1; V: TRBV6-5; CDR3: CASSYSRNTEAFF; DNA: TGTGCCAGCAGTTACTCGCGAAACACTGAAGCTTTCTTT
D: .; size: .; J: TRBJ1-1; V: TRBV20-1; CDR3: CSARTGIEAFF; DNA: TGCAGTGCTAGAACAGGGATAGAAGCTTTCTTT
D: .; size: few; J: TRBJ1-5; V: TRBV6-5; CDR3: CASSWTQGGQPQHF; DNA: TGTGCCAGCAGTTGGACACAGGGTGGACAGCCCCAGCATTTT
D: .; size: .; J: TRBJ2-1; V: TRBV28; CDR3: CASSLPPGTTLSYNEQFF; DNA: TGTGCCAGCAGTTTACCACCCGGGACCACTCTCTCCTACAATGAGCAGTTCTTC
D: .; size: .; J: TRBJ1-6; V: TRBV6-5; CDR3: CASSLRNSPLHF; DNA: TGTGCCAGCAGTCTACGAAATTCACCCCTCCACTTT
D: TRBD2; size: .; J: TRBJ2-5; V: TRBV7-9; CDR3: CASTRTSGGIQETQYF; DNA: TGTGCCAGCACCCGGACTAGCGGGGGGATCCAAGAGACCCAGTACTTC
D: TRBD2; size: .; J: TRBJ2-7; V: TRBV30; CDR3: CAWSVGGSSYEQYF; DNA: TGTGCCTGGAGTGTCGGGGGGAGCTCCTACGAGCAGTACTTC
D: .; size: .; J: TRBJ1-3; V: TRBV19; CDR3: CASGQIVSGNTIYF; DNA: TGTGCCAGTGGACAGATCGTCTCTGGAAACACCATATATTTT
D: .; size: .; J: TRBJ1-2; V: TRBV2; CDR3: CASASEGGPSYGYTF; DNA: TGTGCCAGCGCCTCAGAGGGGGGCCCTTCCTATGGCTACACCTTC
D: .; size: .; J: TRBJ2-2; V: TRBV19; CDR3: CASSVGMSAGELFF; DNA: TGTGCCAGTAGTGTTGGGATGTCGGCCGGGGAGCTGTTTTTT
D: .; size: .; J: TRBJ2-1; V: TRBV29-1; CDR3: CSVGIDDNEQFF; DNA: TGCAGCGTTGGGATAGACGACAATGAGCAGTTCTTC
D: .; size: .; J: TRBJ1-4; V: TRBV6-1; CDR3: CASSERTDNEKLFF; DNA: TGTGCCAGCAGTGAGAGGACAGATAATGAAAAACTGTTTTTT
D: .; size: few; J: TRBJ1-5; V: TRBV30; CDR3: CAWSRQHSNQPQHF; DNA: TGTGCCTGGAGTCGACAACATAGCAATCAGCCCCAGCATTTT
D: .; size: .; J: TRBJ2-3; V: TRBV29-1; CDR3: CSVGTDTQYF; DNA: TGCAGCGTTGGCACAGATACGCAGTATTTT
D: .; size: .; J: TRBJ1-1; V: TRBV6-1; CDR3: CASSSRGDSREAFF; DNA: TGTGCCAGCAGTTCCAGAGGAGACAGCCGAGAAGCTTTCTTT
D: .; size: .; J: TRBJ1-2; V: TRBV9; CDR3: CASSGSTWDYYGYTF; DNA: TGTGCCAGCAGCGGGTCCACGTGGGACTACTATGGCTACACCTTC
D: .; size: .; J: TRBJ1-2; V: TRBV5-4; CDR3: CASSSLGPGVGGYTF; DNA: TGTGCCAGCAGCTCCCTGGGGCCGGGGGTCGGGGGCTACACCTTC
D: .; size: .; J: TRBJ1-1; V: TRBV19; CDR3: CASSMRVGEAFF; DNA: TGTGCCAGTAGTATGAGGGTCGGTGAAGCTTTCTTT
D: .; size: once; J: TRBJ2-5; V: TRBV7-2; CDR3: CASSSSSSGGGGTQYF; DNA: TGTGCCAGCAGCTCCTCGTCTAGTGGGGGGGGCGGAACCCAGTACTTC
D: .; size: .; J: TRBJ2-3; V: TRBV19; CDR3: CASSVQGTDTQYF; DNA: TGTGCCAGTAGTGTCCAAGGCACAGATACGCAGTATTTT
D: .; size: .; J: TRBJ1-6; V: TRBV28; CDR3: CASRLGQSRNSPLHF; DNA: TGTGCCAGTCGACTAGGACAGTCCCGAAATTCACCCCTCCACTTT
D: TRBD1; size: many; J: TRBJ2-6; V: TRBV30; CDR3: CASGTGSGANVLTF; DNA: TGTGCCTCGGGGACAGGCTCTGGGGCCAACGTCCTGACTTTC
D: .; size: .; J: TRBJ2-7; V: TRBV7-8; CDR3: CASSGRRIAYEQYF; DNA: TGTGCCAGCAGCGGTCGACGGATAGCCTACGAGCAGTACTTC
D: .; size: .; J: TRBJ2-1; V: TRBV19; CDR3: CASSPTMHEQFF; DNA: TGTGCCAGTAGTCCAACTATGCATGAGCAGTTCTTC
D: .; size: .; J: TRBJ1-5; V: TRBV2; CDR3: CASSEAATRNQPQHF; DNA: TGTGCCAGCAGTGAAGCAGCAACACGCAATCAGCCCCAGCATTTT
D: .; size: once; J: TRBJ1-6; V: TRBV5-1; CDR3: CASSVSWDSPLHF; DNA: TGTGCCAGCAGCGTATCCTGGGATTCACCCCTCCACTTT
D: .; size: .; J: TRBJ1-1; V: TRBV5-1; CDR3: CASSSPEGIAGTEAFF; DNA: TGCGCCAGCAGCTCCCCGGAGGGGATCGCCGGTACTGAAGCTTTCTTT
D: .; size: .; J: TRBJ2-3; V: TRBV7-9; CDR3: CASSLVLGSPQDTQYF; DNA: TGTGCCAGCAGCTTAGTTTTGGGTTCCCCCCAAGATACGCAGTATTTT
D: .; size: .; J: TRBJ1-5; V: TRBV18; CDR3: CASSPGTAYQPQHF; DNA: TGTGCCAGCTCACCCGGGACTGCTTATCAGCCCCAGCATTTT
D: .; size: .; J: TRBJ1-6; V: TRBV19; CDR3: CASSKGSGLGNSPLHF; DNA: TGTGCCAGTAGTAAGGGTTCAGGGTTGGGGAATTCACCCCTCCACTTT
D: .; size: few; J: TRBJ1-6; V: TRBV4-1; CDR3: CASSQVETDHPLHF; DNA: TGCGCCAGCAGCCAAGTAGAAACAGATCATCCCCTCCACTTT